These T cell receptor beta chains were read from a single sample in a study of breast tumors, draining lymph nodes, adjacent tissues. A single record per CDR3 protein comes from TCRdb applying MiXCR to the multiplex PCR reads. The sample has around 70,000 distinct CDR3 sequences; roughly two fifths are singletons. The specimen was breast tumor tissue. The receptors were gathered from a female donor with breast cancer. Some clones in this sample may be carry-over from other donors' samples. The conserved cysteine and the conserved F or W are not part of the CDR3 here.

j_call: TRBJ1-6; v_call: TRBV13; cdr3_aa: ASSLRLGSRNSPLH
j_call: TRBJ2-2; v_call: TRBV7-3; cdr3_aa: ASSLTGLSGELF
j_call: TRBJ2-3; v_call: TRBV7-2; cdr3_aa: ASSGYYGQYTDTQY
j_call: TRBJ2-5; v_call: TRBV6-5; cdr3_aa: ATYSFPGTLQETQY
j_call: TRBJ1-1; v_call: TRBV7-9; cdr3_aa: ASSLGVETEAF
j_call: TRBJ2-1; v_call: TRBV18; cdr3_aa: AGRGANNEQF
j_call: TRBJ1-3; v_call: TRBV9; cdr3_aa: ASGQGDGGNTIY
j_call: TRBJ1-5; v_call: TRBV19; cdr3_aa: ASRASGGTGWIQPQH
j_call: TRBJ2-1; v_call: TRBV20-1; cdr3_aa: SALSGPEQF
j_call: TRBJ1-5; v_call: TRBV5-5; cdr3_aa: ASSSSPGGEQPQH
j_call: TRBJ1-2; v_call: TRBV11-2; cdr3_aa: ASSSLRYTERV
j_call: TRBJ2-3; v_call: TRBV2; cdr3_aa: ASSDWGAGTDTQY
j_call: TRBJ2-5; v_call: TRBV12-5; cdr3_aa: ASGLRETQY
j_call: TRBJ2-6; v_call: TRBV12-3/TRBV12-4; cdr3_aa: ASSLGQGGANVLT
j_call: TRBJ2-7; v_call: TRBV7-2; cdr3_aa: ASSFFPDGAYEQY
j_call: TRBJ2-6; v_call: TRBV29-1; cdr3_aa: SVLRDTGANVLT
j_call: TRBJ2-7; v_call: TRBV20-1; cdr3_aa: SASIPGQGAREQY
j_call: TRBJ2-2; v_call: TRBV3-1; cdr3_aa: ASSQAAGELF
j_call: TRBJ2-7; v_call: TRBV7-3; cdr3_aa: ASSPGASGSIYEQY
j_call: TRBJ1-2; v_call: TRBV7-2; cdr3_aa: ASSLVIVPKGYT
j_call: TRBJ2-2; v_call: TRBV5-6; cdr3_aa: ASSLGQFTGELF
j_call: TRBJ1-4; v_call: TRBV2; cdr3_aa: ASRTGQGGDEKLF
j_call: TRBJ2-1; v_call: TRBV20-1; cdr3_aa: SARGAAEQF
j_call: TRBJ2-1; v_call: TRBV24-1; cdr3_aa: ATPSRRGSPEQF
j_call: TRBJ2-7; v_call: TRBV11-2; cdr3_aa: ASSLSGTTHEQY
j_call: TRBJ1-2; v_call: TRBV20-1; cdr3_aa: SARHHGTGTYGYT
j_call: TRBJ2-1; v_call: TRBV11-2; cdr3_aa: ASSLDETGWDEQF
j_call: TRBJ2-3; v_call: TRBV6-6; cdr3_aa: ASTSGTDTQY
j_call: TRBJ2-1; v_call: TRBV20-1; cdr3_aa: SARPNTNYTEQF
j_call: TRBJ2-7; v_call: TRBV7-9; cdr3_aa: ASSPQTYKRY
j_call: TRBJ2-3; v_call: TRBV24-1; cdr3_aa: ATSDPGSRDADTQY
j_call: TRBJ2-6; v_call: TRBV5-4; cdr3_aa: ASSSPGGGQLSSGANVLT
j_call: TRBJ1-4; v_call: TRBV15; cdr3_aa: ATSASIERIINEKLF
j_call: TRBJ2-2; v_call: TRBV6-2/TRBV6-3; cdr3_aa: ASSRRTGVAGELF
j_call: TRBJ1-5; v_call: TRBV12-3/TRBV12-4; cdr3_aa: ASSLSGKQPQH
j_call: TRBJ2-7; v_call: TRBV20-1; cdr3_aa: SALAGYEQY
j_call: TRBJ2-6; v_call: TRBV20-1; cdr3_aa: SARDGGWTAASALT
j_call: TRBJ1-2; v_call: TRBV5-5; cdr3_aa: ASTDRDRVYGYT
j_call: TRBJ1-3; v_call: TRBV6-5; cdr3_aa: ASSTSGRGNTIY
j_call: TRBJ1-5; v_call: TRBV6-5; cdr3_aa: ASSHLRKEVVSNQPQH
j_call: TRBJ2-2; v_call: TRBV5-8; cdr3_aa: ASRSYGAGELF
j_call: TRBJ2-7; v_call: TRBV25-1; cdr3_aa: ASRDPGTSGRDYEQY
j_call: TRBJ2-3; v_call: TRBV4-1; cdr3_aa: AGSQSGSGGPTDTQY
j_call: TRBJ2-5; v_call: TRBV20-1; cdr3_aa: STRTRGQETQY
j_call: TRBJ2-2; v_call: TRBV7-3; cdr3_aa: ASSFGPRLDTGELF